This T cell receptor (beta chain) was sequenced in a study of blood T cell repertoires in COVID-19. Trimming stripped 2 bases from V and 1 base from J, with 8 bases between. Per germline, CDR1 SGHVS and CDR2 FNYEAQ. The CDR3 runs 14 residues. The table lists this clone with a count of one. The method was immunoSEQ multiplex PCR; TCRdb's version includes in-frame clones alone and lacks a portion of them. The sample shows fewer than 350,000 clones, roughly 90% of them seen only once. Material for sequencing was PBMCs or T cells enriched from blood (not recorded which). The chain combines TRBV7-6 with TRBJ1-2; D is unresolved. The receptor was derived from a middle-aged man who had been exposed to COVID-19. The CDR3 DNA reads TGTGCCAGCAGCTTAACCGAGGGTAACTATGGCTACACCTTC. This codes for CASSLTEGNYGYTF.